This paragraph reports one TCR beta chain. The antigen is unknown. This sample is part of a study of identical twins. There were only healthy Caucasians among the donors. Overall study findings and caveats: In zero-insertion analyses, partial confounding could arise from invariant MAIT and iNKT cells.

CDR3 length: 16 residues. V gave up 0 bases and J gave up 2 bases; unmatched junction bases: 1. Germline values: CDR1 SGHRS, CDR2 YFSETQ. TCRdb re-called the 5' RACE reads with MiXCR, one entry per CDR3 protein. The top ten clones hold around 1.6% of a sample with nearly 900,000 distinct CDR3 sequences, 9% to 15% of them seen once. These same records also appear under a second study, on yellow fever vaccine responses in identical twins.

This TCR was sampled from a woman aged 18-29 years in good health. Source material: PBMCs. The gene calls are TRBV5-1 and TRBJ2-6; TRBD1 matches 8 bases. Written as DNA, the CDR3 is TGCGCCAGCAGCTTGGAACAGGGGGCTGGGGCCAACGTCCTGACTTTC. Residues: CASSLEQGAGANVLTF.